This T cell receptor (beta chain) originates from a study of blood T cell repertoires in COVID-19. Study-level information: The origin of the acute and convalescent COVID-19 samples was the United States, Italy and Spain. From T cells, B-cell-depleted T cells, or PBMCs came the material, which was cDNA or gDNA.

This CDR3 contains 11 residues. Germline CDR1 SQVTM, CDR2 ANQGSEA. V gave up 7 bases and J gave up 7 bases; unmatched junction bases: 4. TCRdb's table, derived via immunoSEQ multiplex PCR, lists solely in-frame clones and lacks some. The table has about 240,000 clones, around 86% seen once. J is TRBJ2-1 and V is TRBV29-1; 7 nucleotides align to TRBD2. The clonotype originates from an elderly man with acute or convalescent COVID-19. The sequencing sample was made of peripheral blood. The CDR3 DNA reads as TGCAGCGGGGGTAGCGGGAATGAGCAGTTCTTC. As protein: CSGGSGNEQFF.